This passage covers 19 T cell receptor beta chains from one sample sequenced in a study of blood T cell repertoires in COVID-19. Only in-frame clones appear in the TCRdb table, and some are missing; sequencing was by immunoSEQ multiplex PCR. The sample has more than 110,000 clones; about 82% are singletons. Sample: peripheral blood. The receptors were sampled from a woman aged 80 or over with active or convalescent COVID-19.

The V call is TRBV5-1, the J call TRBJ1-6; no clear D. Germline V gives CDR1 SGHRS, CDR2 YFSETQ. This CDR3 is 13 amino acids long. Between the trimmed V and J ends, which lost 4 bases and 6 bases, there was a span of 8 bases. The DNA of the CDR3 is TGCGCCAGCAGCCCTCGGGTTAATTCACCCCTCCACTTT. Amino acids: CASSPRVNSPLHF.

This rearrangement joins TRBV18 to TRBJ1-1; D gene ambiguous. Germline CDR1 is KGHSH and CDR2 is LQKENI. The CDR3 is 13 amino acids. V gave up 2 bases and J gave up 11 bases, with 15 bases separating them. The CDR3 DNA is TGTGCCAGCTCACCATCCGGGGATCGACGTGCTTTCTTT. This encodes CASSPSGDRRAFF.

This clone came up a few times. V gene TRBV11-2 combines with J gene TRBJ1-1; no clear D gene. The germline V gene has CDR1 SGHAT and CDR2 FQNNGV. V lost 5 bases and J lost 5, with 12 bases in between. This CDR3 is built from 13 residues. CDR3: CASSPERGTEAFF. The CDR3 bases are TGTGCCAGCAGCCCCGAGCGCGGGACTGAAGCTTTCTTT.

V usage is TRBV6-5 and J usage is TRBJ1-6; D may be TRBD1 (6 bases). Germline V gives CDR1 MNHEY, CDR2 SVGAGI. This CDR3 is 13 amino acids long. V lost 7 bases and J 5 bases, leaving 9 bases between the germline ends. DNA for the CDR3: TGTGCCAGCAACAACAGGGATAATTCACCCCTCCACTTT. This gives the protein CASNNRDNSPLHF.

The chain recombines TRBV7-9 with TRBJ1-2, with 10 bases identical to TRBD1. Trimming removed 7 bases from V and 3 bases from J; junction bases left unmatched: 5. The CDR3 has 14 amino acids. Germline V gene data show CDR1 as SEHNR and CDR2 as FQNEAQ (reference sequence). The CDR3: CASTLTGGDYGYTF. The CDR3 nucleotides read TGTGCCAGCACCCTGACAGGGGGCGACTATGGCTACACCTTC.

The chain recombines TRBV11-2 with TRBJ2-3, with D perhaps matching TRBD2 (5 bases). The CDR3 covers 16 residues. Germline V gives CDR1 SGHAT, CDR2 FQNNGV. V dropped 7 bases and J dropped 3 bases, with 20 bases sitting between them. CDR3 nucleotides: TGTGCCAGCACCCAGCGGCTGCCCCTAGGAACAGATACGCAGTATTTT. This encodes CASTQRLPLGTDTQYF.

The chain employs TRBV28 and TRBJ1-5; possible D gene TRBD1, 5 bases. CDR3 length: 14 amino acids. V was pared by 3 bases and J by 8 bases, with 14 bases between. Germline V gene data show CDR1 as MDHEN and CDR2 as SYDVKM. CDR3 DNA sequence: TGTGCCAGCAGTTTCCAGCCAGGGCTTAAGCCCCAGCATTTT. This translates into CASSFQPGLKPQHF.

The V call is TRBV4-3, the J call TRBJ1-5; TRBD1 agrees at 7 bases. The trim removed 3 bases at V and 4 bases at J, leaving 6 bases unmatched. CDR3 length: 15 amino acids. Germline V gene lookup returns CDR1 LGHNA and CDR2 YSLEER. DNA of the CDR3: TGCGCCAGCAGCCACGATAGACAGGGTAATCAGCCCCAGCATTTT. Protein product: CASSHDRQGNQPQHF.

This chain uses TRBV25-1 with TRBJ2-7; maybe TRBD1 (5 bases). This CDR3 comprises 13 residues. The V gene's germline CDR1 is MGHDK and CDR2 SYGVNS. Trimming left V 5 bases short and J 4 bases short, with 12 bases between. The CDR3 loop reads CASSPRQGYEQYF. The CDR3 nucleotides are TGTGCCAGCAGTCCACGGCAGGGTTACGAGCAGTACTTC.

This sequence joins TRBV7-9 and TRBJ1-2, with a possible D match to TRBD1 (5 bases). The germline gives CDR1 SEHNR, CDR2 FQNEAQ (reference sequence). Trimming took 7 bases from V and 3 from J, leaving 18 bases between them. This CDR3 is built from 15 residues. The CDR3 region is CASTHSGWGDYGYTF. The CDR3 DNA reads as TGTGCCAGCACCCATTCCGGTTGGGGCGACTATGGCTACACCTTC.

This clone showed up just once. This rearrangement joins TRBV6-2 or TRBV6-3 to TRBJ2-4; TRBD2 aligns across 7 bases. CDR3 length: 17 residues. The junction had 11 bases not matched to a gene; V was cut back by 4 bases and J by 2 bases. The V gene's germline CDR1 is MNHEY and CDR2 SVGEGT. The CDR3 DNA follows: TGTGCCAGCAGTTCTATCATGGGAGGGACTACCAAAAACATTCAGTACTTC. Translated: CASSSIMGGTTKNIQYF.

This clone was recorded once. The chain couples TRBV29-1 to TRBJ2-3; TRBD2 might be the D (5 bases). The V gene's germline CDR1 is SQVTM and CDR2 ANQGSEA. This CDR3 spans 12 amino acids. V gave up 8 bases and J gave up 4 bases, with 13 bases separating them. CDR3 loop: CSFLTRADTQYF. The CDR3 DNA reads TGCAGCTTCCTCACGCGGGCAGATACGCAGTATTTT.

The chain recombines TRBV6-5 with TRBJ1-3, with D possibly being TRBD1 (5 bases). The CDR3 runs to 16 residues. From germline, CDR1 is MNHEY and CDR2 SVGAGI. V lost 4 bases and J 0 bases, leaving 13 bases between the germline ends. The CDR3 reads CASSSGPGSSGNTIYF. CDR3 nucleotides: TGTGCCAGCAGTTCCGGCCCAGGGTCCTCTGGAAACACCATATATTTT.

This clone was seen more than once but under ten times. The chain has TRBV28 and TRBJ1-5; TRBD1 agrees at 7 bases. The CDR3 has 14 residues. CDR1 is MDHEN, CDR2 SYDVKM, per germline. V dropped 5 bases and J dropped 2; count of bases not matched to a gene: 3. The DNA for the CDR3 is TGTGCCAGCAGTCGACAGGGCGGCAATCAGCCCCAGCATTTT. The encoded protein is CASSRQGGNQPQHF.

The V call is TRBV12-3 or TRBV12-4, the J call TRBJ1-1; D is possibly TRBD1 (5 bases). Between the trimmed V and J ends, which lost 3 bases and 4 bases, there was a span of 9 bases. CDR3 length: 13 amino acids. The CDR3 loop reads CASSFMGGTEAFF. The CDR3 DNA is TGTGCCAGCAGTTTTATGGGGGGCACTGAAGCTTTCTTT.

This chain connects TRBV3-1 (or the pseudogene TRBV3-2) to TRBJ1-1, with D possibly TRBD1 on 5 matching bases. Looked up from germline, CDR1 is LGHDT and CDR2 is YNNKEL (reference sequence). The ends were cut back, 1 base at V and 3 bases at J, with 21 bases in the middle. The CDR3 has 18 residues. CDR3 bases: TGTGCCAGCAGCCAAGGGTCAAAGGCAGGGCGGCCGTACACTGAAGCTTTCTTT. Translation: CASSQGSKAGRPYTEAFF.

This clone came up a few times. The CDR3 sequence: CASSRGTANTGELFF. CDR3 DNA sequence: TGTGCCAGCAGTCGCGGGACAGCTAACACCGGGGAGCTGTTTTTT. The rearrangement uses TRBV6-6 and TRBJ2-2, with TRBD1 as a possible D gene (7 bases). This CDR3 spans 15 amino acids. Trimming stripped 5 bases from V and 2 bases from J, with 12 bases between. Germline CDR1 MNHNY, CDR2 SVGAGI (reference sequence).

This chain uses TRBV18 with TRBJ1-1; 7 bases fit TRBD1. This CDR3 region has 15 residues. The J segment lost 0 bases and the V segment lost 6 bases, leaving 7 bases of the junction unmatched. The germline gives CDR1 KGHSH, CDR2 LQKENI. In nucleotides, the CDR3 is TGTGCCAGCTCGGCCACAGGGGTGTTGAACACTGAAGCTTTCTTT. Protein: CASSATGVLNTEAFF.

The V call is TRBV5-1, the J call TRBJ1-3; D not resolved. The CDR3 is 14 residues long. V gave up 0 bases and J gave up 2 bases, with 6 bases separating them. Germline CDR1 and CDR2: SGHRS and YFSETQ. The CDR3 loop is CASSLAGTGNTIYF. Here the CDR3 DNA reads TGCGCCAGCAGCTTGGCCGGGACTGGAAACACCATATATTTT.